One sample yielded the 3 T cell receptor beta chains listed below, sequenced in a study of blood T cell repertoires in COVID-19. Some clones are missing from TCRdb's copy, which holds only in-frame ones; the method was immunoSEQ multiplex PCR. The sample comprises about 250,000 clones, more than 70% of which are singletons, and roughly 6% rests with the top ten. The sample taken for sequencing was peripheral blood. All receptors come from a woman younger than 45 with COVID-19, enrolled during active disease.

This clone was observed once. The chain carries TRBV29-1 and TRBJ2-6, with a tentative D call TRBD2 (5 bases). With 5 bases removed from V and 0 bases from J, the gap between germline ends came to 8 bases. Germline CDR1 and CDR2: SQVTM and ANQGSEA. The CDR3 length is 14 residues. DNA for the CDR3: TGCAGCGTTCGCACTAGCTCTGGGGCCAACGTCCTGACTTTC. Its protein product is CSVRTSSGANVLTF.

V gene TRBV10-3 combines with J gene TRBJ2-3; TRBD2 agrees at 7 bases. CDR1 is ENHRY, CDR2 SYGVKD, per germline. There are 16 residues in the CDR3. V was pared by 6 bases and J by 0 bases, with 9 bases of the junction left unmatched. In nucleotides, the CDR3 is TGTGCCATCAGGGGTAGCGGGCCGGCTAGCACAGATACGCAGTATTTT. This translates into CAIRGSGPASTDTQYF.

This CDR3 is CASSESHGGTDTQYF. As DNA, the CDR3 is TGTGCCAGCAGTGAATCACACGGGGGCACAGATACGCAGTATTTT. The chain has TRBV6-1 and TRBJ2-3, with TRBD2 as a possible D gene (5 bases). Germline CDR1 MNHNS, CDR2 SASEGT. With 2 bases removed from V and 1 base from J, the gap between germline ends came to 10 bases. The CDR3 is 15 amino acids.